The 9 T cell receptor beta chains in this list originate from one sample, sequenced in a study of blood T cell repertoires in COVID-19. Repertoires were generated with immunoSEQ multiplex PCR, while TCRdb's copy carries only in-frame clones and drops some. The table includes around 110,000 clones, less than 90% detected once. Sequenced material: peripheral blood. These receptors came from a man aged 25-45 years with acute or convalescent COVID-19.

This clone was seen only once. The chain joins TRBV7-3 to TRBJ2-5; D gene unclear. This CDR3 is built from 15 residues. V was cut by 5 bases and J by 3 bases, with 16 bases left in between. Germline CDR1 reads SGHTA; CDR2 reads FQGTGA. CDR3 sequence (DNA): TGTGCCAGCAGCCCAGCTCCGGGTTCCGAAGAGACCCAGTACTTC. Its translation is CASSPAPGSEETQYF.

The chain recombines TRBV6-2 or TRBV6-3 with TRBJ1-2; D not resolved. The CDR3 consists of 14 residues. V was clipped by 3 bases and J by 6 bases, with 14 bases between them. Germline lookup yields CDR1 MNHEY and CDR2 SVGEGT. As DNA, the CDR3 is TGTGCCAGCAGTTATGAGGGAGAGATGAATGGCTACACCTTC. It codes for CASSYEGEMNGYTF.

The chain recombines TRBV15 with TRBJ1-5, with 7 bases lining up with TRBD1. Looked up from germline, CDR1 is LNHNV and CDR2 is YYDKDF (reference sequence). The CDR3 has 14 residues. The trim removed 3 bases at V and 1 base at J, leaving 0 bases unmatched. The CDR3 spells CATSRGQSNQPQHF. CDR3 in DNA: TGTGCCACCAGCAGGGGACAGAGCAATCAGCCCCAGCATTTT.

CDR3 bases: TGTGCCAGCTCACCAGGGACAGGGCTTATATACAATGAGCAGTTCTTC. Its protein product is CASSPGTGLIYNEQFF. This chain links TRBV18 with TRBJ2-1; 9 positions match TRBD1. Germline V lookup: CDR1 KGHSH, CDR2 LQKENI. The CDR3 spans 16 residues. The junction had 6 bases not matched to a gene; V was cut back by 2 bases and J by 4 bases.

The rearrangement links TRBV30 to TRBJ2-2, with no clear D. The CDR3 totals 14 residues. The germline V gene has CDR1 GTSNPN and CDR2 SVGIG (reference sequence). Trimming shortened V by 0 bases and J by 6 bases, and 11 bases separated the two germline ends. CDR3 nucleotide sequence: TGTGCCTGGAGTGTAGATCCCCGGGCCGGGGAGCTGTTTTTT. It encodes CAWSVDPRAGELFF.

This clone was seen only once. The genes are TRBV6-5 and TRBJ1-2, with TRBD1 matching over 9 bases. Trimming at V came to 4 bases and at J to 5 bases, leaving 11 bases not matched to a gene. Germline CDR1 reads MNHEY; CDR2 reads SVGAGI. The CDR3 consists of 16 residues. CDR3 residues: CASSSKDRGVGYGYTF. As DNA, the CDR3 is TGTGCCAGCAGTTCGAAGGACAGGGGCGTAGGGTATGGCTACACCTTC.

This clone was observed once. The chain recombines TRBV20-1 with TRBJ2-1; 7 bases are a match to TRBD2. Germline V CDR1 and CDR2: DFQATT, SNEGSKA (reference sequence). With 3 bases clipped from V and 5 bases from J, the junction kept 7 bases outside the gene matches. This CDR3 spans 14 amino acids. The CDR3 reads CSASPLAEHNEQFF. As DNA, the CDR3 is TGCAGTGCTAGTCCGCTAGCGGAACACAATGAGCAGTTCTTC.

Here the CDR3 DNA reads TGTGCCAGCAGCCCCGCTAGCGGAGAGCCGATAGATACGCAGTATTTT. It is translated as CASSPASGEPIDTQYF. This chain connects TRBV7-3 to TRBJ2-3, with TRBD2 identical over 7 bases. Trimming removed 5 bases from V and 5 bases from J; junction bases left unmatched: 13. There are 16 residues in the CDR3. The germline V gene has CDR1 SGHTA and CDR2 FQGTGA. Looking up the rest from reference TRBV7-3 and TRBJ2-3 gives the full variable domain: GAGVSQTPSNKVTEKGKYVELRCDPISGHTALYWYRQSLGQGPEFLIYFQGTGAADDSGLPNDRFFAVRPEGSVSTLKIQRTERGDSAVYLCASSPASGEPIDTQYFGPGTRLTVL.

The CDR3 loop is CASSSGLRRTGELFF. CDR3 bases: TGTGCCAGCAGCTCGGGACTCAGAAGAACCGGGGAGCTGTTTTTT. V is TRBV5-4 and J is TRBJ2-2; D is perhaps TRBD2 (6 bases). V was trimmed by 3 bases and J by 5 bases, leaving 14 bases between them. Germline V lookup: CDR1 SGHNT, CDR2 YYREEE (reference sequence). The CDR3 is 15 amino acids.